A single sample gave rise to the 19 T cell receptor beta chains below, sequenced in a study of patients and donors after allogeneic stem cell transplantation. TCRdb redid the calling of the RT-PCR reads with MiXCR, one entry per CDR3 protein. The sample consists of about 960,000 distinct CDR3 sequences, around 17% of them appearing once. What was sequenced was blood, either unsorted or a sorted T cell fraction (not recorded which). Receptors were obtained from a human donor who was either an allogeneic HSCT recipient or a stem cell or donor lymphocyte infusion donor (not recorded which). It is not recorded whose cells these are; they may come from a transplant donor.

This clonotype has just a few counts. One junction end disagrees with the germline gene, perhaps due to a read error. This rearrangement joins TRBV7-7 to TRBJ2-7; a possible D gene is TRBD2 (6 bases). Germline CDR1 reads SSHAT; CDR2 reads FNYEAQ (reference sequence). The CDR3 covers 13 residues. The CDR3 DNA reads as TGTGCTAGCAGCGTCTTGGAGGGAGGCGAGCAGTACTTC. It is translated as CASSVLEGGEQYF.

This chain connects TRBV5-5 to TRBJ2-2; D possibly corresponds to TRBD1 (5 bases). This CDR3 is built from 11 residues. Germline CDR1 and CDR2: SGHKS and YYEKEE (reference sequence). The V and J ends lost 7 bases and 6 bases respectively, with 7 bases between them. CDR3 protein: CASQGAGELFF. In DNA form, the CDR3 reads TGTGCCAGCCAGGGTGCCGGGGAGCTGTTTTTT.

The genes are TRBV9 and TRBJ2-1; D is possibly TRBD2 (6 bases). Trimming removed 4 bases at V and 8 bases at J, with 16 bases between. Germline CDR1 reads SGDLS; CDR2 reads YYNGEE. The CDR3 contains 14 residues. This CDR3 is CASSIGPGGDEQFF. CDR3 nucleotides: TGTGCCAGCAGCATCGGGCCGGGCGGGGATGAGCAGTTCTTC.

This clonotype occurred a few times. CDR3 DNA: TGTGCCAGCAGCGTAGGGGTGGCCCCCCGAGAGACCCAGTACTTC. Translated, it gives CASSVGVAPRETQYF. This sequence joins TRBV9 and TRBJ2-5; no firm D call. This CDR3 has 15 residues. Germline-derived CDR1 and CDR2 are SGDLS and YYNGEE. Trimming removed 0 bases from V and 4 bases from J, with 13 bases in between.

This clonotype was observed a single time. The V gene is TRBV7-8, the J gene TRBJ2-7, with TRBD1 matching over 9 bases. The germline V gene encodes CDR1 SGHVS and CDR2 FQNEAQ. With V trimmed by 4 bases and J by 3 bases, 10 bases remained unmatched. This CDR3 region has 16 residues. This CDR3 reads CASSSPRQGEGYEQYF. CDR3 sequence (DNA): TGTGCCAGCAGCTCACCAAGACAGGGGGAAGGCTACGAGCAGTACTTC.

This clonotype showed up just a few times. This chain joins TRBV20-1 and TRBJ2-7, with 9 nucleotides matching TRBD2. The CDR3 is made up of 15 amino acids. The V and J ends lost 2 bases and 3 bases, in that order; junction bases with no gene match: 8. Germline CDR1 reads DFQATT; CDR2 reads SNEGSKA (reference sequence). In DNA, the CDR3 is TGCAGTGCTAGACCTAGCGGGGAGGGCATCTACGAGCAGTACTTC. Translated: CSARPSGEGIYEQYF.

In this sample, this clonotype turned up a few times. The chain links TRBV11-1 to TRBJ2-7; TRBD2 might be the D (6 bases). The CDR3 consists of 14 residues. V shed 5 bases and J shed 4 bases, with 15 bases lying between them. CDR1 and CDR2 from the germline V gene are SGHAT and FQDESV (reference sequence). The CDR3 DNA reads as TGTGCCAGCAGCCGGAGGGGACGGGGATACGAGCAGTACTTC. Translated: CASSRRGRGYEQYF.

This chain connects TRBV24-1 to TRBJ1-1; weak D call: TRBD1 (5 bases). Germline CDR1 KGHDR, CDR2 SFDVKD. This CDR3 contains 13 residues. Trimming left V 9 bases short and J 0 bases short, with 10 bases between. The CDR3: CATAEGMNTEAFF. The DNA for the CDR3 is TGTGCCACCGCAGAGGGGATGAACACTGAAGCTTTCTTT.

The chain uses TRBV11-3 and TRBJ2-5; 10 positions agree with TRBD1. Germline V lookup: CDR1 SGHNT, CDR2 YENEEA. After removal of 5 bases from V and 2 bases from J, the junction contained 8 bases not matched to a gene. The CDR3 extends over 16 amino acids. CDR3 coding DNA: TGTGCCAGCAGCAACCGGGACAGGGGAGGGCAAGAGACCCAGTACTTC. Translated, it gives CASSNRDRGGQETQYF.

This clonotype was found many times. This chain uses TRBV12-3 or TRBV12-4 with TRBJ1-6; 8 bases are a match to TRBD1. CDR3 length equals 14 residues. J lost 7 bases, V lost 2 bases, and 1 base had no gene match. The chain's CDR3 is CASSLSGGNSPLHF. CDR3 DNA: TGTGCCAGCAGTTTATCAGGGGGCAATTCACCCCTCCACTTT.

Only a few counts were recorded for this clonotype. The chain is built from TRBV20-1 and TRBJ2-2, with a possible D match to TRBD2 (5 bases). The CDR3 covers 15 residues. Germline V gives CDR1 DFQATT, CDR2 SNEGSKA (reference sequence). Trimming pared 3 bases from V and 1 base from J, leaving 12 bases between. The CDR3 loop reads CSASKDSMNTGELFF. The CDR3 region has the DNA TGCAGTGCTAGTAAGGACTCCATGAACACCGGGGAGCTGTTTTTT.

J is TRBJ2-7 and V is TRBV12-3 or TRBV12-4; maybe TRBD1 (5 bases). V was pared by 1 base and J by 10 bases, with 11 bases between. The length of the CDR3 is 12 residues. The CDR3 region is CASSLERTRQYF. The CDR3 DNA is TGTGCCAGCAGTTTAGAACGGACAAGACAGTACTTC.

This clonotype was observed a few times. V and J are TRBV6-1 and TRBJ2-7; 9 bases are a match to TRBD1. Per germline, CDR1 MNHNS and CDR2 SASEGT. The CDR3 runs 16 residues. Trimming at V came to 7 bases and at J to 4 bases, leaving 14 bases not matched to a gene. This CDR3 reads CASIPTLGQGLYEQYF. Written as DNA, the CDR3 is TGTGCCAGCATTCCCACCTTGGGACAGGGCTTATACGAGCAGTACTTC.

This clonotype was seen repeatedly, ten times or more. This chain connects TRBV7-8 to TRBJ1-2, with D uncertain. There are 13 residues in the CDR3. Trimming cost V 5 bases and J 1 base, with 8 bases left between them. In germline, CDR1 is SGHVS, CDR2 FQNEAQ. CDR3 sequence reads: CASSTGRNYGYTF. DNA of the CDR3: TGTGCCAGCAGCACCGGACGTAACTATGGCTACACCTTC. Combining the CDR3 with reference TRBV7-8 and TRBJ1-2 gives the whole variable domain GAGVSQSPRYKVAKRGQDVALRCDPISGHVSLFWYQQALGQGPEFLTYFQNEAQLDKSGLPSDRFFAERPEGSVSTLKIQRTQQEDSAVYLCASSTGRNYGYTFGSGTRLTVV.

This clonotype was found a few times. The rearrangement uses TRBV24-1 and TRBJ1-5, with D perhaps TRBD1 (6 bases). The CDR3 is made up of 11 amino acids. V was cut by 12 bases and J by 5 bases, with 10 bases left in between. Germline CDR1 reads KGHDR; CDR2 reads SFDVKD. CDR3 amino acids: CAGGGDQPQHF. CDR3 bases: TGTGCCGGGGGGGGCGATCAGCCCCAGCATTTT.

The CDR3 sequence: CASSQDAGSSSYEQYF. The CDR3 DNA reads as TGCGCCAGCAGCCAAGACGCGGGGAGCAGTTCCTACGAGCAGTACTTC. The J gene is TRBJ2-7, the V gene TRBV4-3; a possible D gene is TRBD2 (6 bases). CDR3 length: 16 residues. V was clipped by 0 bases and J by 1 base, with 13 bases between them. Germline loops: CDR1 LGHNA, CDR2 YSLEER.

This clonotype was seen a handful of times. The chain joins TRBV7-9 to TRBJ2-2; TRBD2 matches at 10 bases. Germline V gene lookup returns CDR1 SEHNR and CDR2 FQNEAQ (reference sequence). The CDR3 has 15 amino acids. J was trimmed by 3 bases and V by 6 bases; bases with no gene match: 4. The CDR3 is CASRASGGDTGELFF. CDR3 nucleotide sequence: TGTGCCAGCAGAGCTAGCGGGGGAGACACCGGGGAGCTGTTTTTT.

The V and J genes are TRBV6-1 and TRBJ2-7; perhaps TRBD2 as D (7 bases). V was clipped by 2 bases and J by 6 bases, with 14 bases between them. Germline assignment: CDR1 MNHNS and CDR2 SASEGT. The CDR3 covers 14 residues. CDR3 coding DNA: TGTGCCAGCAGTGAAACGAGGGGAGGGGGCGAGCAGTACTTC. It yields the protein CASSETRGGGEQYF.

This clonotype was seen many times. The chain recombines TRBV5-1 with TRBJ2-1; unclear D gene. This CDR3 has 16 amino acids. Germline V gene sequence: CDR1 SGHRS, CDR2 YFSETQ. V lost 0 bases and J lost 2, with 12 bases in between. The CDR3 loop is CASSLGGIAPYNEQFF. The CDR3 nucleotides are TGCGCCAGCAGCTTGGGTGGGATAGCCCCCTACAATGAGCAGTTCTTC.